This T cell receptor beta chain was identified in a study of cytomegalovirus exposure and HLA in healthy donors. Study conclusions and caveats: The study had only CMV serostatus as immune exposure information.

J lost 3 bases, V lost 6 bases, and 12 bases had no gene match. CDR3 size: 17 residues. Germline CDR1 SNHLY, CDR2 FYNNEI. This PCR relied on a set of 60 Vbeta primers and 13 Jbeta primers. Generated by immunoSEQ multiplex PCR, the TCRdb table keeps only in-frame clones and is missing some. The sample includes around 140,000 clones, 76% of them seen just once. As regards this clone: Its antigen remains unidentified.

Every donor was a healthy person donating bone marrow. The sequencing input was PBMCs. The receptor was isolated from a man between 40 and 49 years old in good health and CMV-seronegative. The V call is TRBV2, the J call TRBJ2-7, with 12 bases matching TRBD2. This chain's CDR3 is CASSAAHRLAGDYEQYF. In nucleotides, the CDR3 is TGTGCCAGCAGCGCGGCCCACCGACTAGCGGGGGACTACGAGCAGTACTTC.